This is a list of T cell receptor beta chains from one sample in a study of Ad26.COV2.S vaccination and SARS-CoV-2 variants. Assay used: immunoSEQ multiplex PCR; TCRdb lists only in-frame clones, some missing. The repertoire holds under 400,000 clones, with more than 75% as singletons. The sample in question was peripheral blood, obtained in a trial of Ad26.COV2.S vaccine versus placebo. The source is a person between 18 and 60 years old who received the Ad26.COV2.S COVID-19 vaccine or a placebo. The CDR3 runs from the conserved cysteine through the conserved F or W. The order of the fields is V gene, CDR3 protein.

TRBV5-6 | CASSSSGGGYHYNSPLHF
TRBV12-5 | CASGPGIIEQYF
TRBV12-5 | CASGLGEKLFF
TRBV27 | CASSLKFGLSGGAYEQYF
TRBV9 | CASNVREGELFF
TRBV6-5 | CASSYDREASGYTF
TRBV30 | CAWSESRETQYF
TRBV9 | CASSVSDRAYEQYF
TRBV5-1 | CASSLGTGFNEQFF
TRBV5-1 | CASSTGQTNEKLFF
TRBV4-2 | CASSPRLGQTGELFF